The 18 T cell receptor beta chains below come from one sample, sequenced in a study of blood T cell repertoires in COVID-19. Generated by immunoSEQ multiplex PCR, the TCRdb table keeps only in-frame clones and is missing some. Among fewer than 250,000 clones listed, approximately 90% were seen once. The sample comprised peripheral blood. The receptor set was obtained from a human donor in a cohort sampled during active COVID-19.

This clone was counted a single time. The V call is TRBV2, the J call TRBJ1-1, with D maybe TRBD1 (6 bases). V was trimmed by 4 bases and J by 10 bases, leaving 22 bases between them. The length of the CDR3 is 15 residues. CDR1 and CDR2 from the germline V gene are SNHLY and FYNNEI. CDR3 DNA sequence: TGTGCCAGCAGTGGAAACCCGGGGAGGGGAGGGGGAGCTTTCTTT. Protein product: CASSGNPGRGGGAFF. The whole variable domain, remainder taken from reference TRBV2 and TRBJ1-1, is EPEVTQTPSHQVTQMGQEVILRCVPISNHLYFYWYRQILGQKVEFLVSFYNNEISEKSEIFDDQFSVERPDGSNFTLKIRSTKLEDSAMYFCASSGNPGRGGGAFFGQGTRLTVV.

Here the CDR3 reads CASSIGINSGGYTF. Here the CDR3 DNA reads TGTGCCAGTAGTATAGGGATTAACAGTGGAGGCTACACCTTC. The rearrangement uses TRBV19 and TRBJ1-2; D is undetermined. V was trimmed by 1 base and J by 8 bases, leaving 14 bases between them. CDR3 length equals 14 residues. CDR1 is LNHDA, CDR2 SQIVND, per germline (reference sequence).

This clone has just a few counts. The chain couples TRBV27 to TRBJ2-2; 12 nucleotides line up with TRBD1. The CDR3 runs to 16 residues. CDR1 is MNHEY, CDR2 SMNVEV, per germline (reference sequence). The J segment lost 4 bases and the V segment lost 2 bases, leaving 2 bases of the junction unmatched. The CDR3 DNA reads TGTGCCAGCAGTTTAAGGGGACAGGGGGCCACCGGGGAGCTGTTTTTT. Translated, it gives CASSLRGQGATGELFF.

The rearrangement links TRBV6-5 to TRBJ1-1; the match to TRBD1 covers 11 bases. The CDR3 extends over 16 amino acids. Germline V lookup: CDR1 MNHEY, CDR2 SVGAGI. J gave up 5 bases and V 2 bases, and 7 bases lay outside the gene matches. CDR3 DNA sequence: TGTGCCAGCAGTTACCCGGACAGGGGGCGTGGGACTGAAGCTTTCTTT. As protein: CASSYPDRGRGTEAFF.

The chain has TRBV5-5 and TRBJ2-7; 9 bases are shared with TRBD1. CDR3 length: 16 residues. Losses at the gene ends were 6 bases for V and 2 bases for J; bases not matched to a gene: 12. From germline, CDR1 is SGHKS and CDR2 YYEKEE (reference sequence). CDR3 residues: CASTDSPGQGPYEQYF. The CDR3 DNA follows: TGTGCCAGCACCGATTCGCCGGGACAGGGTCCCTACGAGCAGTACTTC.

As DNA, the CDR3 is TGCGCCAGCAGCAGGGAGGGACTAGCGGGGGGGAGGCTCACAGATACGCAGTATTTT. Its protein product is CASSREGLAGGRLTDTQYF. The rearrangement links TRBV5-1 to TRBJ2-3; 16 bases match TRBD2. The CDR3 is made up of 19 amino acids. The junction had 10 bases not matched to a gene; V was cut back by 4 bases and J by 2 bases. Per the germline V gene, CDR1 is SGHRS and CDR2 is YFSETQ. Filled out from reference TRBV5-1 and TRBJ2-3, the complete variable domain reads KAGVTQTPRYLIKTRGQQVTLSCSPISGHRSVSWYQQTPGQGLQFLFEYFSETQRNKGNFPGRFSGRQFSNSRSEMNVSTLELGDSALYLCASSREGLAGGRLTDTQYFGPGTRLTVL.

This clone showed up just once. V is TRBV6-5 and J is TRBJ2-7, with 9 bases lining up with TRBD2. J was trimmed by 2 bases and V by 6 bases; bases with no gene match: 5. This CDR3 region has 14 residues. CDR1 and CDR2 from the germline V gene are MNHEY and SVGAGI. The chain's CDR3 is CASSPTSGTYEQYF. The CDR3 DNA reads as TGTGCCAGCAGCCCGACTAGCGGCACCTACGAGCAGTACTTC.

This rearrangement joins TRBV10-3 to TRBJ1-2, with 7 bases fitting TRBD1. V was pared by 4 bases and J by 2 bases, with 4 bases of the junction left unmatched. The CDR3 extends over 14 amino acids. Germline-derived CDR1 and CDR2 are ENHRY and SYGVKD. The CDR3 sequence is CAISAQGENYGYTF. Written as DNA, the CDR3 is TGTGCCATCAGTGCTCAGGGGGAGAACTATGGCTACACCTTC.

The chain is built from TRBV5-6 and TRBJ2-1; 8 nucleotides line up with TRBD2. Trimming at V came to 2 bases and at J to 4 bases, leaving 11 bases not matched to a gene. Germline V gene lookup returns CDR1 SGHDT and CDR2 YYEEEE. This CDR3 is built from 17 residues. CDR3 nucleotide sequence: TGTGCCAGCAGCTTCCTCTCTAGCGGGTTTCAATACAATGAGCAGTTCTTC. This encodes CASSFLSSGFQYNEQFF.

The V gene is TRBV20-1, the J gene TRBJ2-1; D gene ambiguous. CDR1 and CDR2 (germline): DFQATT, SNEGSKA (reference sequence). The CDR3 extends over 10 amino acids. V gave up 3 bases and J gave up 8 bases, with 5 bases separating them. Here the CDR3 reads CSASSHEQFF. CDR3 DNA: TGCAGTGCTAGTAGCCATGAGCAGTTCTTC.

J is TRBJ2-7 and V is TRBV6-5, with TRBD1 identical over 8 bases. V trimming: 0 bases; J trimming: 5 bases; junction bases outside the gene matches: 6. The germline CDR1 and CDR2 sequences are MNHEY and SVGAGI. The CDR3 covers 15 residues. The CDR3 reads CASSYSRQGLNEQYF. CDR3 sequence (DNA): TGTGCCAGCAGTTACTCGAGACAGGGGTTAAACGAGCAGTACTTC.

The V and J genes are TRBV29-1 and TRBJ1-2; 10 bases map to TRBD1. The CDR3 spans 13 residues. Germline CDR1 SQVTM, CDR2 ANQGSEA. Unmatched junction bases numbered 10, after V lost 7 bases and J lost 8 bases. The CDR3 DNA follows: TGCAGCGCAAAGACAGGGGGCGCGGAAGGCTACACCTTC. It yields the protein CSAKTGGAEGYTF.

The chain is built from TRBV6-4 and TRBJ2-7; 8 bases are a match to TRBD2. There are 17 residues in the CDR3. V was pared by 0 bases and J by 0 bases, with 7 bases of the junction left unmatched. Germline V gene sequence: CDR1 MRHNA, CDR2 SNTAGT. CDR3 nucleotide sequence: TGTGCCAGCAGTGACTCTCAGGGCGGGACTAGCTCCTACGAGCAGTACTTC. Translated, it gives CASSDSQGGTSSYEQYF.

The V gene is TRBV3-1 (or the pseudogene TRBV3-2), the J gene TRBJ2-2; 7 nucleotides match TRBD2. The CDR3 runs to 15 residues. Germline V lookup: CDR1 LGHDT, CDR2 YNNKEL (reference sequence). The V gene end was trimmed by 2 bases and the J gene end by 2 bases; junction bases not matched to a gene: 2. The CDR3 spells CASSQTSVNTGELFF. In DNA form, the CDR3 reads TGTGCCAGCAGCCAAACTAGCGTTAACACCGGGGAGCTGTTTTTT.

This chain joins TRBV27 and TRBJ1-2; D is perhaps TRBD1 (5 bases). The V gene lost 4 bases and the J gene lost 4 bases, with 22 bases spanning the gap. Germline assignment: CDR1 MNHEY and CDR2 SMNVEV (reference sequence). The CDR3 loop spans 17 amino acids. The CDR3, as DNA: TGTGCCAGCAGTTCTAACCACGAAGCAGGGTCCCTCTATGGCTACACCTTC. As protein: CASSSNHEAGSLYGYTF.

V and J are TRBV6-4 and TRBJ1-2, with D hard to call. The V end lost 0 bases, the J end lost 7 bases, and 9 bases lay between the germline ends. Looked up from germline, CDR1 is MRHNA and CDR2 is SNTAGT. The CDR3 is made up of 13 amino acids. The CDR3 region has the DNA TGTGCCAGCAGTGACTCCCCCGGGGTTGGCTACACCTTC. Its translation: CASSDSPGVGYTF.

V is TRBV6-2 or TRBV6-3 and J is TRBJ2-7; TRBD1 aligns across 10 bases. This CDR3 comprises 16 residues. Per germline, CDR1 MNHEY and CDR2 SVGEGT. With V trimmed by 5 bases and J by 3 bases, 10 bases remained unmatched. The CDR3 sequence: CASSQTDRGHIYEQYF. The CDR3 bases are TGTGCCAGCAGTCAGACAGACAGGGGGCATATCTACGAGCAGTACTTC.

The V and J genes are TRBV7-6 and TRBJ2-1; 7 nucleotides line up with TRBD2. V was pared by 5 bases and J by 6 bases, with 13 bases of the junction left unmatched. CDR1 is SGHVS and CDR2 is FNYEAQ in the germline V gene. The CDR3 runs 16 residues. In DNA form, the CDR3 reads TGTGCCAGCAGCAGTGGACTAGGAACGGTGTCCAATGAGCAGTTCTTC. It yields the protein CASSSGLGTVSNEQFF.